The rows below give T cell receptor beta chains drawn from one sample of a study of cytomegalovirus exposure and HLA in healthy donors. Data came from immunoSEQ multiplex PCR; TCRdb stores just in-frame clones and leaves some out. Of about 140,000 clones in the sample, 70% to 85% were seen once. Sequenced sample: PBMCs. The receptors stem from a woman in her thirties or forties in good health and CMV-seronegative. The CDR3 runs from the conserved cysteine through the conserved F or W. The D gene is left open where the match is weak. Size is stated for part of the rows, as once, few or many counts, or as a class when the clone is expanded.

CDR3	DNA	V	D	J	size
CASSRRTLRDRGRYVYEQYF	TGTGCCAGCAGCCGACGAACGCTCCGGGACAGGGGTAGGTACGTATACGAGCAGTACTTC	TRBV14	TRBD1	TRBJ2-7	.
CASSSPGQSINEQFF	TGTGCCAGCAGCTCCCCGGGACAGTCAATCAATGAGCAGTTCTTC	TRBV7-9	TRBD1	TRBJ2-1	.
CASITGTGNYEQYF	TGTGCCAGCATTACCGGGACAGGGAACTACGAGCAGTACTTC	TRBV6-5	TRBD1	TRBJ2-7	.
CASSLLPGAGDSPLHF	TGCGCCAGCAGCTTATTACCTGGGGCCGGTGATTCACCCCTCCACTTT	TRBV5-1	.	TRBJ1-6	.
CASSVAGDYYNEQFF	TGTGCCAGCAGTGTAGCAGGGGACTACTACAATGAGCAGTTCTTC	TRBV25-1	.	TRBJ2-1	.
CSVVRLASYEQYF	TGCAGCGTTGTCCGACTAGCATCCTACGAGCAGTACTTC	TRBV29-1	TRBD2	TRBJ2-7	.
CASSSGTSAYEQYF	TGTGCCAGCAGCTCCGGGACTAGCGCCTACGAGCAGTACTTC	TRBV7-6	TRBD2	TRBJ2-7	.
CASRDLRAGGPVDEQFF	TGCGCCAGCAGAGACCTAAGGGCGGGAGGGCCCGTCGATGAGCAGTTCTTC	TRBV10-2	TRBD2	TRBJ2-1	.
CASSLRNRGNEQFF	TGTGCCAGCAGTTTAAGGAACAGGGGCAATGAGCAGTTCTTC	TRBV27	TRBD1	TRBJ2-1	.
CASRMDSTGYTF	TGTGCCAGTAGAATGGACAGTACGGGCTACACCTTC	TRBV19	.	TRBJ1-2	.
CASSFGTSRNNEQFF	TGCGCCAGCAGCTTCGGGACTAGTCGGAACAATGAGCAGTTCTTC	TRBV5-1	TRBD2	TRBJ2-1	.
CASRPTYSGRVSYEQYF	TGTGCCAGCAGACCCACCTATAGCGGGAGGGTCTCCTACGAGCAGTACTTC	TRBV7-9	TRBD2	TRBJ2-7	.
CASSLERSTNEKLFF	TGTGCCAGCAGCCTTGAGAGATCAACTAATGAAAAACTGTTTTTT	TRBV7-3	.	TRBJ1-4	.
CATQHYEQYF	TGTGCCACACAGCACTACGAGCAGTACTTC	TRBV28	.	TRBJ2-7	.
CASSSGVGTRLDYEQYF	TGTGCCAGCAGCTCCGGGGTGGGGACTCGCCTAGACTACGAGCAGTACTTC	TRBV7-9	.	TRBJ2-7	.
CASRRGQADNEQFF	TGTGCCAGCAGGCGAGGTCAAGCTGACAATGAGCAGTTCTTC	TRBV27	.	TRBJ2-1	.
CASSQAQSGTSGNSYNEQFF	TGCGCCAGCAGCCAAGCGCAATCCGGGACTAGCGGGAACTCCTACAATGAGCAGTTCTTC	TRBV4-1	TRBD2	TRBJ2-1	.
CASSLKGGLAGYEQYF	TGTGCCAGCAGCTTAAAAGGGGGACTAGCGGGTTACGAGCAGTACTTC	TRBV7-2	TRBD2	TRBJ2-7	.
CAIGAGWVEQYF	TGTGCCATTGGGGCCGGATGGGTCGAGCAGTACTTC	TRBV28	.	TRBJ2-7	.
CASSSRSGQETQYF	TGTGCCAGCAGCTCGAGGAGCGGCCAAGAGACCCAGTACTTC	TRBV5-4	.	TRBJ2-5	.
CASSGHLGTGWSYTDTQYF	TGTGCCAGCAGTGGCCATCTCGGGACAGGGTGGTCCTACACAGATACGCAGTATTTT	TRBV28	TRBD1	TRBJ2-3	.
CASSKGTGATEAFF	TGTGCCAGCAGTAAGGGGACAGGGGCCACTGAAGCTTTCTTT	TRBV7-3	TRBD1	TRBJ1-1	.
CASSQGAGVHRETQYF	TGTGCCAGCTCCCAGGGGGCGGGAGTCCACCGAGAGACCCAGTACTTC	TRBV9	.	TRBJ2-5	.
CASSLGGSGDTQYF	TGTGCCAGCAGCTTAGGCGGGAGTGGGGATACGCAGTATTTT	TRBV7-2	TRBD2	TRBJ2-3	.
CASSLAQGPSYNEQFF	TGTGCCAGCAGCTTAGCGCAGGGGCCCTCTTACAATGAGCAGTTCTTC	TRBV7-6	.	TRBJ2-1	.
CASNRQGAYNEQFF	TGTGCCAGCAATCGACAAGGGGCCTACAATGAGCAGTTCTTC	TRBV6-1	.	TRBJ2-1	once
CASSLRAQGVETQYF	TGTGCCAGCAGCCTCAGGGCACAGGGGGTCGAGACCCAGTACTTC	TRBV11-3	TRBD1	TRBJ2-5	.
CASSEPSGADEQYF	TGTGCCAGCAGTGAACCCTCAGGGGCGGACGAGCAGTACTTC	TRBV25-1	.	TRBJ2-7	.
CASSRHAGTTYEQYF	TGTGCCAGCAGCAGACACGCCGGGACAACTTACGAGCAGTACTTC	TRBV27	.	TRBJ2-7	.
CAISNRARNEQFF	TGTGCCATCTCCAACAGGGCAAGGAATGAGCAGTTCTTC	TRBV10-3	.	TRBJ2-1	.
CASSAGLAGAGKNTGELFF	TGTGCCAGTAGTGCGGGACTAGCGGGAGCCGGAAAGAACACCGGGGAGCTGTTTTTT	TRBV19	TRBD2	TRBJ2-2	.
CASSFFQGYTEAFF	TGTGCCAGCAGTTTTTTCCAGGGCTACACTGAAGCTTTCTTT	TRBV28	.	TRBJ1-1	.
CASSQDVQGSGYTF	TGCGCCAGCAGCCAAGATGTCCAGGGGAGCGGCTACACCTTC	TRBV4-3	.	TRBJ1-2	.
CASSLRGLNTEAFF	TGTGCCAGCAGCTTGAGGGGGTTGAACACTGAAGCTTTCTTT	TRBV7-3	.	TRBJ1-1	.
CASSLNLGQGTYEQYF	TGTGCCAGCAGCTTAAATCTGGGACAGGGGACCTACGAGCAGTACTTC	TRBV11-2	TRBD1	TRBJ2-7	.
CASSLQVGGYNEQFF	TGTGCCAGCAGTCTGCAGGTCGGGGGATACAATGAGCAGTTCTTC	TRBV6-4	.	TRBJ2-1	.
CASSSPGQISAELFF	TGTGCCAGCAGTTCCCCGGGACAGATTAGCGCGGAGCTGTTTTTT	TRBV28	TRBD1	TRBJ2-2	.
CASSLFGRTYNEQFF	TGTGCCAGCAGCTTATTCGGGAGGACCTACAATGAGCAGTTCTTC	TRBV7-3	TRBD2	TRBJ2-1	once
CSVDGGANIQYF	TGCAGCGTTGACGGGGGTGCAAACATTCAGTACTTC	TRBV29-1	.	TRBJ2-4	.
CASSQDRRQYNQPQHF	TGTGCCAGCAGCCAAGATCGGAGACAGTACAATCAGCCCCAGCATTTT	TRBV4-2	.	TRBJ1-5	few
CASSILAASTDTQYF	TGTGCCAGCAGTATACTAGCGGCCAGCACAGATACGCAGTATTTT	TRBV28	TRBD2	TRBJ2-3	.
CASSLLGGPSTGELFF	TGTGCCAGCAGCCTCTTAGGGGGCCCGAGCACCGGGGAGCTGTTTTTT	TRBV28	TRBD1	TRBJ2-2	once
CASSLRDSPLHF	TGTGCCAGCAGTTTAAGAGATTCACCCCTCCACTTT	TRBV28	.	TRBJ1-6	.
CASSSALAAYEQYF	TGTGCCAGCAGCTCCGCCCTAGCCGCCTACGAGCAGTACTTC	TRBV5-6	.	TRBJ2-7	.
CASSLTGSQETQYF	TGTGCCAGCAGCTTAACGGGGAGTCAAGAGACCCAGTACTTC	TRBV7-3	.	TRBJ2-5	.
CASSLEVASGEQYF	TGTGCCAGCAGCTTGGAGGTGGCTTCGGGCGAGCAGTACTTC	TRBV5-8	.	TRBJ2-7	.